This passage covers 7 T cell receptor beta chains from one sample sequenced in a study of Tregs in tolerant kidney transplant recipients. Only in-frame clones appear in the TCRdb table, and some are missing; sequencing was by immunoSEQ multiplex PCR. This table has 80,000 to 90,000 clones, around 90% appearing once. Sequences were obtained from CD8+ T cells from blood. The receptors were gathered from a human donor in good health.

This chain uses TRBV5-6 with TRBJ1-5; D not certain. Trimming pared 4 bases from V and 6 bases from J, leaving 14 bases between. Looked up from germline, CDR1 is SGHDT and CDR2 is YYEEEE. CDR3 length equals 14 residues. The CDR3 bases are TGTGCCAGCAGCCCCGGTCTAGGTGTTCAGCCCCAGCATTTT. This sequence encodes CASSPGLGVQPQHF.

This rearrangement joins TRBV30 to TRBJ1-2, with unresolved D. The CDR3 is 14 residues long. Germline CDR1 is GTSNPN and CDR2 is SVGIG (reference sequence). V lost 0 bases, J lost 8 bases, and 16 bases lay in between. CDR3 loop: CAWSVENSMAGYTF. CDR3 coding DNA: TGTGCCTGGAGTGTGGAGAACAGTATGGCCGGCTACACCTTC.

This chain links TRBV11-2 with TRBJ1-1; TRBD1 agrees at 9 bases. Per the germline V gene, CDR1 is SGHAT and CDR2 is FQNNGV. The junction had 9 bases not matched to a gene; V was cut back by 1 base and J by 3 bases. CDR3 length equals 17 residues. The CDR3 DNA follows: TGTGCCAGCAGCTTAGGAACAGGGGGCGTCCGGGACACTGAAGCTTTCTTT. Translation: CASSLGTGGVRDTEAFF.

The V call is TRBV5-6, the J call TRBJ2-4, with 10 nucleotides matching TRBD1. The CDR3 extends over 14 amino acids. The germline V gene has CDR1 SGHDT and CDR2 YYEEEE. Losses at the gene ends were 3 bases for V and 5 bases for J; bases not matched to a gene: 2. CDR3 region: CASSWGTGENIQYF. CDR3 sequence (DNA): TGTGCCAGCAGCTGGGGGACAGGGGAAAACATTCAGTACTTC.

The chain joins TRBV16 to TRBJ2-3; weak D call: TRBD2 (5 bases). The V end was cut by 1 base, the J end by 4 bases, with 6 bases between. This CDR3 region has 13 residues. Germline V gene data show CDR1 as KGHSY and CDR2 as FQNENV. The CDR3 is CASSQWRADTQYF. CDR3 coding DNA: TGTGCCAGCAGCCAATGGCGGGCAGATACGCAGTATTTT.

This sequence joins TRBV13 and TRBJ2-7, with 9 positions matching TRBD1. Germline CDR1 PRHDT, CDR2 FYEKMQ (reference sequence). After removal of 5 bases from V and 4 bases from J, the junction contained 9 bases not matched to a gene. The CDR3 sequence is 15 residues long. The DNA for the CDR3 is TGTGCCAGCAGCCCCGGACAGGGGCCTAATTACGAGCAGTACTTC. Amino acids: CASSPGQGPNYEQYF.

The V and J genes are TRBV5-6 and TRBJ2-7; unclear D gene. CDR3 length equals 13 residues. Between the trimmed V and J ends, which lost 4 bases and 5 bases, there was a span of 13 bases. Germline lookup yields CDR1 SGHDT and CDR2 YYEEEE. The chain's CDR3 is CASSLAPANEQYF. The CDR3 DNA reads TGTGCCAGCAGCCTGGCCCCGGCTAACGAGCAGTACTTC.